One sample yielded the 8 T cell receptor beta chains listed below, sequenced in a study of blood T cell repertoires in COVID-19. Here immunoSEQ multiplex PCR was the method, and the copy in TCRdb shows in-frame clones only, minus some. The profile shows tens of thousands of clones, roughly 84% of them singletons. The sample was peripheral blood. The receptor source for this set is a middle-aged man with active COVID-19.

V gene TRBV24-1 combines with J gene TRBJ1-6; D unclear. Deletions cut 8 bases from V and 0 bases from J, with 7 bases between. CDR1 is KGHDR, CDR2 SFDVKD, per germline. This CDR3 has 14 residues. CDR3 coding DNA: TGTGCCACCAAGCGCAGCTCCTATAATTCACCCCTCCACTTT. It specifies CATKRSSYNSPLHF.

The genes are TRBV2 and TRBJ2-7; weak D call: TRBD1 (7 bases). Trimming took 6 bases from V and 3 from J, leaving 9 bases between them. From germline, CDR1 is SNHLY and CDR2 FYNNEI. This CDR3 is 12 amino acids long. The DNA of the CDR3 is TGTGCCAGCAGGCGGGACAGCTACGAGCAGTACTTC. This translates into CASRRDSYEQYF. Full variable domain (remainder filled in from reference TRBV2 and TRBJ2-7): EPEVTQTPSHQVTQMGQEVILRCVPISNHLYFYWYRQILGQKVEFLVSFYNNEISEKSEIFDDQFSVERPDGSNFTLKIRSTKLEDSAMYFCASRRDSYEQYFGPGTRLTVT.

This rearrangement joins TRBV5-1 to TRBJ2-1; 8 bases are shared with TRBD1. Germline V gene sequence: CDR1 SGHRS, CDR2 YFSETQ. After removal of 3 bases from V and 2 bases from J, the junction contained 4 bases not matched to a gene. The CDR3 length is 15 residues. The CDR3 sequence: CASSSTGDTYNEQFF. CDR3 in DNA: TGCGCCAGCAGCTCGACAGGGGATACCTACAATGAGCAGTTCTTC.

V gene TRBV6-6 combines with J gene TRBJ1-3, with a tentative D call TRBD1 (5 bases). The CDR3 totals 16 residues. Germline V gives CDR1 MNHNY, CDR2 SVGAGI (reference sequence). V was pared by 5 bases and J by 10 bases, with 24 bases between. CDR3 region: CASSTGVGTRPGTIYF. In DNA form, the CDR3 reads TGTGCCAGCAGTACGGGGGTAGGAACAAGGCCGGGGACCATATATTTT.

V gene TRBV5-1 combines with J gene TRBJ1-4; D might be TRBD1 (6 bases). CDR3 length: 20 residues. Trimming pared 4 bases from V and 0 bases from J, leaving 25 bases between. Germline CDR1 reads SGHRS; CDR2 reads YFSETQ. This chain's CDR3 is CASSRGGSGQISTTNEKLFF. DNA of the CDR3: TGCGCCAGCAGCCGAGGGGGATCGGGGCAGATCTCAACAACTAATGAAAAACTGTTTTTT.

The chain couples TRBV19 to TRBJ1-2; 9 bases line up with TRBD1. The V gene end was trimmed by 6 bases and the J gene end by 2 bases; junction bases not matched to a gene: 7. The CDR3 sequence is 15 residues long. Germline CDR1 is LNHDA and CDR2 is SQIVND (reference sequence). CDR3 in DNA: TGTGCCAGTAGCCAACAGGGGGCCACAAACTATGGCTACACCTTC. Its translation: CASSQQGATNYGYTF.

CDR3 sequence: CASSFRDTSTDTQYF. CDR3 nucleotide sequence: TGTGCCAGTAGTTTCCGGGACACGAGCACAGATACGCAGTATTTT. This chain joins TRBV19 and TRBJ2-3; D is possibly TRBD1 (6 bases). The CDR3 has 15 amino acids. V gave up 5 bases and J gave up 0 bases, with 12 bases separating them. The germline gives CDR1 LNHDA, CDR2 SQIVND (reference sequence).

The rearrangement uses TRBV16 and TRBJ2-2; weak D call: TRBD1 (5 bases). Trimming pared 4 bases from V and 1 base from J, leaving 10 bases between. This CDR3 contains 15 residues. Germline V gene sequence: CDR1 KGHSY, CDR2 FQNENV. CDR3: CASSRQTMNTGELFF. The CDR3 DNA reads as TGTGCCAGCAGCCGACAGACAATGAACACCGGGGAGCTGTTTTTT.